This T cell receptor (beta chain) was sequenced during a study of T-cell memory formation after mild COVID-19. This clonotype turned up a few times. Trimming pared 1 base from V and 1 base from J, leaving 5 bases between. CDR1 is LGHDT and CDR2 is YNNKEL in the germline V gene (reference sequence). This CDR3 region has 13 residues. Each CDR3 protein gets one entry after TCRdb re-called the 5' RACE reads with MiXCR. The sample includes approximately 300,000 distinct CDR3 sequences, more than 15% of them seen just once. The TCR was taken from a man aged 18 to 29 who had mild COVID-19 (a few samples of this study predate the infection). Cell type and time point are not known. The source material was PBMCs or a T cell subset sorted from them (not recorded which). V usage is TRBV3-1 and J usage is TRBJ2-7, with D uncertain. The CDR3 nucleotides read TGTGCCAGCAGCCAAGGCTGGTCCTACGAGCAGTACGTC. It codes for CASSQGWSYEQYV.